This paragraph reports one TCR beta chain. The junction does not match germline at one end; this may be a read error. These data come from a study of blood T cell repertoires in COVID-19. Under the authors' procedure: Estimates of nucleated cell counts were drawn from the amplification of reference gene primers. Sequenced by immunoSEQ multiplex PCR; TCRdb stores in-frame clones only, minus some. Clonal size and the V and J genes are those of that table, whereas D and trimming came from the DNA. Seen here are roughly 68,000 clones, roughly 80% observed once, and the top ten hold just under 10%. The germline V gene encodes CDR1 LNHNV and CDR2 YYDKDF (reference sequence). This CDR3 is built from 18 residues.

This sequence originates from a woman in her fifties or sixties with acute or convalescent COVID-19. The specimen sequenced was peripheral blood. V and J are TRBV15 and TRBJ1-5; D uncertain. CDR3 in DNA: TGTGCCACCAGCACGGAGGTTTCTGGCCCGCTTAGCGATCAGCCCCAGCATTTT. Its protein is CATSTEVSGPLSDQPQHF. Looking up the rest from reference TRBV15 and TRBJ1-5 gives the full variable domain: DAMVIQNPRYQVTQFGKPVTLSCSQTLNHNVMYWYQQKSSQAPKLLFHYYDKDFNNEADTPDNFQSRRPNTSFCFLDIRSPGLGDTAMYLCATSTEVSGPLSDQPQHFGDGTRLSIL.